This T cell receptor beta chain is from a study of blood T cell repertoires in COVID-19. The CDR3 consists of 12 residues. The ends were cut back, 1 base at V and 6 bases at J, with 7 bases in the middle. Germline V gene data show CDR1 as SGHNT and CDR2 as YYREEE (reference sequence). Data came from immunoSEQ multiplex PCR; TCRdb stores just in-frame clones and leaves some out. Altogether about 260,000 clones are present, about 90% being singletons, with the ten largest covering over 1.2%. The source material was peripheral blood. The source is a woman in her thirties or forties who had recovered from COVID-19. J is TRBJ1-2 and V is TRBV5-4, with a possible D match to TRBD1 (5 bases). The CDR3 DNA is TGTGCCAGCAGCTTGCTACAGGATGGCTACACCTTC. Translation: CASSLLQDGYTF.